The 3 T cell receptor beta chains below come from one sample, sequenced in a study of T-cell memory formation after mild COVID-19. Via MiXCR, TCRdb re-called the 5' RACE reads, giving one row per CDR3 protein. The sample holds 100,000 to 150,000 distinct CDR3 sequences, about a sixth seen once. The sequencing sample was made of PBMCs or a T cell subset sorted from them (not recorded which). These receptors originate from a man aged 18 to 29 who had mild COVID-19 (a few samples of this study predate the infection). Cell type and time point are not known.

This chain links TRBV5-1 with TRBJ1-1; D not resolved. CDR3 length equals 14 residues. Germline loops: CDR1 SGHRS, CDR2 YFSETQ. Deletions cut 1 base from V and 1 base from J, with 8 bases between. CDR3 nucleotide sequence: TGCGCCAGCAGCTTGAACGGTGCGAACACTGAAGCTTTCTTT. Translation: CASSLNGANTEAFF.

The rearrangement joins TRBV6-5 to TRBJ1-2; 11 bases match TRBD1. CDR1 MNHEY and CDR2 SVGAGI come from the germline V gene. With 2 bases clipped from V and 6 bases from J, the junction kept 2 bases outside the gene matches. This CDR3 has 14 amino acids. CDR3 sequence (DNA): TGTGCCAGCAGTTACCCGGGACAGGGGGATGGCTACACCTTC. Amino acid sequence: CASSYPGQGDGYTF.

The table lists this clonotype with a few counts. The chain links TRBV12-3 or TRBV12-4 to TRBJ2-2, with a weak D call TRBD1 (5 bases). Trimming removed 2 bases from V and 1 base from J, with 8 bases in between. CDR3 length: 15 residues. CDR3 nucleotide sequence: TGTGCCAGCAGTTTATGGGGCGGGAACACCGGGGAGCTGTTTTTT. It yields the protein CASSLWGGNTGELFF.